This TCR beta chain was sequenced for a study of long-term antiretroviral therapy in people with HIV. Specimens retained roughly 0.9-11 million cryopreserved PBMC preceding DNA extraction. Study findings and constraints: HIV repertoires had narrower CDR3 length ranges than controls. Across all time points, the repertoire was dominated by clones that expanded before ART.

Notes on this clone: Its antigen is unknown.

The assay, immunoSEQ v3.0, was run at survey level. Per-sample sequencing targets were roughly 35,000-55,000 T-cell genomes. Clones were sequenced by immunoSEQ multiplex PCR, and TCRdb holds only the in-frame ones, with some missing. The sample lists under 40,000 clones, 82% occurring once. V lost 3 bases to trimming and J lost 7 bases; unmatched junction nucleotides: 14. The CDR3 length is 17 residues. Germline CDR1 reads SGHRS; CDR2 reads YFSETQ. Sequenced material: unsorted PBMCs, taken 0.3 years after starting antiretroviral therapy. The clonotype comes from a man in his late teens or twenties with HIV. The chain carries TRBV5-1 and TRBJ2-1; the match to TRBD1 covers 9 bases. The CDR3: CASSSSSGTGITNEQFF. DNA for the CDR3: TGCGCCAGCAGCTCCTCCAGCGGGACAGGGATAACAAATGAGCAGTTCTTC.